The present entry profiles one TCR beta chain with its context. CDR1 and CDR2 (germline): MNHEY, SMNVEV (reference sequence). The germline V and J ends were trimmed by 6 bases and 7 bases, with 15 bases remaining between them. The CDR3 length is 13 residues. This record comes from a study of blood T cell repertoires in COVID-19. In the study overall: T cells, B-cell-depleted T cells, or PBMCs provided the cDNA or gDNA that served as material.

Seattle researchers signed up patients amid active infection and tracked them longitudinally. As processed by the authors: Amplification with reference gene primers provided the estimates of nucleated cell counts. Some clones are missing from TCRdb's copy, which holds only in-frame ones; the method was immunoSEQ multiplex PCR. V and J calls plus clone size are reproduced from that table; the DNA served to infer D and trimming. The repertoire holds roughly 290,000 clones, with roughly 84% as singletons. The V and J genes are TRBV27 and TRBJ1-1; TRBD1 might be the D (6 bases). The TCR originated in a person aged 70 to 80 with COVID-19, enrolled during active disease. Sequencing used peripheral blood. The CDR3 sequence is CASRISGGGEAFF. For the CDR3, the DNA is TGTGCCAGCAGGATCAGCGGGGGCGGTGAAGCTTTCTTT.